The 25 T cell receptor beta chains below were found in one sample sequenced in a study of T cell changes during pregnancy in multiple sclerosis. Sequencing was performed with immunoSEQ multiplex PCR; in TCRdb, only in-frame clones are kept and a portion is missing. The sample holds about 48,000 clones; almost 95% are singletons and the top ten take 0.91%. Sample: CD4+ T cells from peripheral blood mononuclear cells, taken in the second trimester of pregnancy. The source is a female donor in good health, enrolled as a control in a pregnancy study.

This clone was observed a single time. The CDR3 protein is CASSLGILGTQLGEQYF. The CDR3 nucleotides are TGTGCCAGCAGCTTGGGCATCCTCGGGACACAACTCGGTGAGCAGTACTTC. The chain uses TRBV5-4 and TRBJ2-7; possibly TRBD1 for D (6 bases). Germline CDR1 is SGHNT and CDR2 is YYREEE (reference sequence). The CDR3 totals 17 residues. V lost 0 bases, J lost 7 bases, and 23 bases lay in between.

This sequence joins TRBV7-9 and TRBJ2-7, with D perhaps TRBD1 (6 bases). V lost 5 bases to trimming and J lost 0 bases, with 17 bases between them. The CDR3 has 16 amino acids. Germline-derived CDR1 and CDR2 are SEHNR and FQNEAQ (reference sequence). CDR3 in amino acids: CASSLQTGANSYEQYF. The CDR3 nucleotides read TGTGCCAGCAGCCTGCAGACAGGTGCCAACTCCTACGAGCAGTACTTC. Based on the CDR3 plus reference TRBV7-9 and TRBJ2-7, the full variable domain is DTGVSQNPRHKITKRGQNVTFRCDPISEHNRLYWYRQTLGQGPEFLTYFQNEAQLEKSRLLSDRFSAERPKGSFSTLEIQRTEQGDSAMYLCASSLQTGANSYEQYFGPGTRLTVT.

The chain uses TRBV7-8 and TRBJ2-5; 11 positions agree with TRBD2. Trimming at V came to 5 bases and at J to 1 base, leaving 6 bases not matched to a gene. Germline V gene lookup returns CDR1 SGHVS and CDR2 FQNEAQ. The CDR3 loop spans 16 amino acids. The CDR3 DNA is TGTGCCAGCAGCCGCATACTAGCGGGGGTCCAAGAGACCCAGTACTTC. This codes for CASSRILAGVQETQYF.

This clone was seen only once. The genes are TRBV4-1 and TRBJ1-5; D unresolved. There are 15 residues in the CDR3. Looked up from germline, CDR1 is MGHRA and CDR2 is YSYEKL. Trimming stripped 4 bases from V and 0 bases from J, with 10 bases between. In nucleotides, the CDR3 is TGCGCCAGCAGCCCACCCAGCGGTAGCAATCAGCCCCAGCATTTT. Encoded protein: CASSPPSGSNQPQHF.

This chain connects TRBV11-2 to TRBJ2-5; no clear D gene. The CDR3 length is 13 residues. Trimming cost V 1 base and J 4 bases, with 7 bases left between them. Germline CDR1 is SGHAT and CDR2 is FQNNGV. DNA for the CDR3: TGTGCCAGCAGCTTAGCGGTGGTAGAGACCCAGTACTTC. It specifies CASSLAVVETQYF.

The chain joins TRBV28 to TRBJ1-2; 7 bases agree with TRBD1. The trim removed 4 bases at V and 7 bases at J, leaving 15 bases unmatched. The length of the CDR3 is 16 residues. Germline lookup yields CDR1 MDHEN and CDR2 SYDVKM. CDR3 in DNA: TGTGCCAGCAGTTCCGACCCTGGACAGGCAGGGGCTGGCTACACCTTC. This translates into CASSSDPGQAGAGYTF.

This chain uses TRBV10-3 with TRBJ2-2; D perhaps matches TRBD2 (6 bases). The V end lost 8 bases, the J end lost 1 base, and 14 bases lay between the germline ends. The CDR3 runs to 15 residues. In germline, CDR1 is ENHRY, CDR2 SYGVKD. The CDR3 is CAIGTGRGNTGELFF. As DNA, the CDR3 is TGTGCCATCGGGACGGGGCGGGGGAACACCGGGGAGCTGTTTTTT.

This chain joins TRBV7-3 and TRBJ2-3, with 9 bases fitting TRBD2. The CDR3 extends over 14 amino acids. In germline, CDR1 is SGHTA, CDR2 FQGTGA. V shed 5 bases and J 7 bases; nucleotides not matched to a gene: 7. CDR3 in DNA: TGTGCCAGCAGCCCCGGGACTAGCAGCTATACGCAGTATTTT. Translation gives CASSPGTSSYTQYF.

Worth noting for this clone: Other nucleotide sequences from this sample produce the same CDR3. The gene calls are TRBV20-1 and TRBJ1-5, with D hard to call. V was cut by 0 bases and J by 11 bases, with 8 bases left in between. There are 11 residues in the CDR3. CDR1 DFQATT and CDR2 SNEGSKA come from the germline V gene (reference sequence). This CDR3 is CSARDRRAQHF. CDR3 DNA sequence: TGCAGTGCTAGAGATCGTCGGGCCCAGCATTTT.

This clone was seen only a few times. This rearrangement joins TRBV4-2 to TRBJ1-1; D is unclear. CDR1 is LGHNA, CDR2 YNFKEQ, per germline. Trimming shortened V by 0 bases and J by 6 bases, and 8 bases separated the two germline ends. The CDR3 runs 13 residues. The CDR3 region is CASSQDKRSEAFF. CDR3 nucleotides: TGTGCCAGCAGCCAAGATAAGCGGTCTGAAGCTTTCTTT.

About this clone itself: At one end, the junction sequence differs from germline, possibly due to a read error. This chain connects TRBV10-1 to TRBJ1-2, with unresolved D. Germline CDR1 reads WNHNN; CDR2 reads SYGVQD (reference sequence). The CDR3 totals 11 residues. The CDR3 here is CASSSLVAPKF. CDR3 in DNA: TGCGCCAGCAGCAGCCTCGTAGCCCCAAAGTTC.

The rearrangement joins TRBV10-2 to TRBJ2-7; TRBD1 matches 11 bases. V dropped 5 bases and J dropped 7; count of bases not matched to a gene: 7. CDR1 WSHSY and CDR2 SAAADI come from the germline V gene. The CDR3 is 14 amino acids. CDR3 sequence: CASSIMDRGREQYF. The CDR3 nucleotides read TGCGCCAGCAGTATAATGGACAGGGGGCGTGAGCAGTACTTC.

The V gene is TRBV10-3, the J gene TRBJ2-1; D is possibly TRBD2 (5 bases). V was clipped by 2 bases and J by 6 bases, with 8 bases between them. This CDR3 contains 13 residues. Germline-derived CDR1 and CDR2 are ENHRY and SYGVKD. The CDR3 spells CAISEGLGNEQFF. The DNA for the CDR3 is TGTGCCATCAGTGAGGGACTCGGCAATGAGCAGTTCTTC.

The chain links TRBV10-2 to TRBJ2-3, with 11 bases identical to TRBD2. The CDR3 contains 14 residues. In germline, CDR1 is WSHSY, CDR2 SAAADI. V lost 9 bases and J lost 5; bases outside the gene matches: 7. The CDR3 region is CASTLAGVQDTQYF. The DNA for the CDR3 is TGCGCCAGTACACTAGCGGGAGTTCAAGATACGCAGTATTTT.

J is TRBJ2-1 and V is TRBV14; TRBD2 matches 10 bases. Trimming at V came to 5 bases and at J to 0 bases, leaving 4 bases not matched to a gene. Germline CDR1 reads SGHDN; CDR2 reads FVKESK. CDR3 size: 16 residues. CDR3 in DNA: TGTGCCAGCAGCTCCCTAGCGGGAGACTCCTACAATGAGCAGTTCTTC. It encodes CASSSLAGDSYNEQFF.

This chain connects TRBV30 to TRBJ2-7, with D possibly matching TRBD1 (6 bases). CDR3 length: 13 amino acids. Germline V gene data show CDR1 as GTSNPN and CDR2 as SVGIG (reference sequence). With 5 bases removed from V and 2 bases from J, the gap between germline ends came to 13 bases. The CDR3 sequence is CAWGTPPTYEQYF. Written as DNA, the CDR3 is TGTGCCTGGGGGACACCTCCGACCTACGAGCAGTACTTC.

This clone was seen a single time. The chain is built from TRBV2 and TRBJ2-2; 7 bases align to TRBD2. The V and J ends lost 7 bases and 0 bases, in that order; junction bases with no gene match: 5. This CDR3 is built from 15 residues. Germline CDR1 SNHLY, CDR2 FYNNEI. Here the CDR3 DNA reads TGTGCCAGCAAAAAAGCGGGGCCGAACACCGGGGAGCTGTTTTTT. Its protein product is CASKKAGPNTGELFF.

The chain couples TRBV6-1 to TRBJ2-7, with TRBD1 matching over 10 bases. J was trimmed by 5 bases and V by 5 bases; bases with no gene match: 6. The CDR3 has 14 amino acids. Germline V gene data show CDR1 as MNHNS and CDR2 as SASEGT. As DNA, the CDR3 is TGTGCCAGCAGTCTGGGGACAGGGGACGACGAGCAGTACTTC. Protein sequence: CASSLGTGDDEQYF.

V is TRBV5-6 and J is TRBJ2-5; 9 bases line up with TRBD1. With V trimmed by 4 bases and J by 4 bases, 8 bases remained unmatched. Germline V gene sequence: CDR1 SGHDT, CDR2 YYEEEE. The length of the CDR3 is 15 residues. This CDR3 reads CASSPRDRVIETQYF. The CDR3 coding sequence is TGTGCCAGCAGCCCCCGGGACAGGGTTATAGAGACCCAGTACTTC. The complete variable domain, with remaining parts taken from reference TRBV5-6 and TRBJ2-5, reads DAGVTQSPTHLIKTRGQQVTLRCSPKSGHDTVSWYQQALGQGPQFIFQYYEEEERQRGNFPDRFSGHQFPNYSSELNVNALLLGDSALYLCASSPRDRVIETQYFGPGTRLLVL.

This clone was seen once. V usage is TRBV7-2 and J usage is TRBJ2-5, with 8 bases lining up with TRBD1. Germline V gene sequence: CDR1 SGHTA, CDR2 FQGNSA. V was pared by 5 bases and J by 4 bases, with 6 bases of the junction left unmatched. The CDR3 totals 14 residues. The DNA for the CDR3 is TGTGCCAGCAGCCATCAGGGGGCGGGAGAGACCCAGTACTTC. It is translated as CASSHQGAGETQYF. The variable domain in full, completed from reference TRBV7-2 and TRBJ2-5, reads GAGVSQSPSNKVTEKGKDVELRCDPISGHTALYWYRQSLGQGLEFLIYFQGNSAPDKSGLPSDRFSAERTGGSVSTLTIQRTQQEDSAVYLCASSHQGAGETQYFGPGTRLLVL.

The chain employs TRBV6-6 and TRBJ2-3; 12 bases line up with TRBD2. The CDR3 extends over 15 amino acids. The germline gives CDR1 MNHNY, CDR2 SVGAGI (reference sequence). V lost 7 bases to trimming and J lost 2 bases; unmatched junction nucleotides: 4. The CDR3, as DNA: TGTGCCAGCACCCTAGCGGGAGGGTACACAGATACGCAGTATTTT. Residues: CASTLAGGYTDTQYF.

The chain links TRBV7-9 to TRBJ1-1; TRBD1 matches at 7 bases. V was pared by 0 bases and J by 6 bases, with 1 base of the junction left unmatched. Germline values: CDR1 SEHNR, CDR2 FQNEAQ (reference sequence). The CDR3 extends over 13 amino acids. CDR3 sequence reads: CASSLAGGPEAFF. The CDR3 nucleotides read TGTGCCAGCAGCTTAGCAGGGGGCCCTGAAGCTTTCTTT.

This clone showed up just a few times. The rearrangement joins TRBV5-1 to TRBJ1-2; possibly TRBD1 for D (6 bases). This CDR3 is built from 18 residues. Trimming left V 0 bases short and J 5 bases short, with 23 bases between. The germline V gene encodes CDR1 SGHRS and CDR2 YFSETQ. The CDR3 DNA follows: TGCGCCAGCAGCTTGGGAACATTCCTCGACAGGCGGATTTATGGCTACACCTTC. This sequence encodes CASSLGTFLDRRIYGYTF.

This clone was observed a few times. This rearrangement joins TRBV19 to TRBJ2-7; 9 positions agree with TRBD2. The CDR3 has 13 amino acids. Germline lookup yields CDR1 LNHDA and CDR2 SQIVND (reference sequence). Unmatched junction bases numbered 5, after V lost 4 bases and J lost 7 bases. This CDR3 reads CASSTSGAREQYF. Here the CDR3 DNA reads TGTGCCAGTAGTACTAGCGGGGCGAGGGAGCAGTACTTC.

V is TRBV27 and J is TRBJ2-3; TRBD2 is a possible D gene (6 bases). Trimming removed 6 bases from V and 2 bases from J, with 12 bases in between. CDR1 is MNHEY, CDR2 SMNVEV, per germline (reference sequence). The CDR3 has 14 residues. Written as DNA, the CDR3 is TGTGCCAGCAGGCGGGACGGATTCACAGATACGCAGTATTTT. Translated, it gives CASRRDGFTDTQYF.